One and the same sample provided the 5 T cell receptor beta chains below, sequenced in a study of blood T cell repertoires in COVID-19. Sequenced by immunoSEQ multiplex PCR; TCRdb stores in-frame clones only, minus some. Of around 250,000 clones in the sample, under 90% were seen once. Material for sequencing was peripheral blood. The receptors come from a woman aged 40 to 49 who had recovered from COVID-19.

The CDR3 DNA reads as TGTGCCAGCAGCGAACTAGCGGGAGAAACAGATACGCAGTATTTT. Amino acid sequence: CASSELAGETDTQYF. The chain joins TRBV7-9 to TRBJ2-3; 11 bases are shared with TRBD2. J was trimmed by 3 bases and V by 5 bases; bases with no gene match: 4. CDR1 is SEHNR, CDR2 FQNEAQ, per germline (reference sequence). This CDR3 region has 15 residues.

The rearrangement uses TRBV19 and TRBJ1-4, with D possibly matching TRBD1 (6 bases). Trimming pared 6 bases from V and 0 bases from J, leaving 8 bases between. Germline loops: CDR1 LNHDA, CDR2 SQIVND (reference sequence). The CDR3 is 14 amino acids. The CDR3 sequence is CASRDRTTNEKLFF. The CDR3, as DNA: TGTGCCAGTAGGGACAGAACAACTAATGAAAAACTGTTTTTT.

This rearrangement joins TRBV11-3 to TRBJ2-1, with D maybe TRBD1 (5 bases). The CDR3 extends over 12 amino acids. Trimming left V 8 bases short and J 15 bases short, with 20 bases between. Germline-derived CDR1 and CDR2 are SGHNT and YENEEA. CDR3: CASSSGQGVWFF. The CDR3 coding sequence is TGTGCCAGCTCGAGTGGGCAGGGCGTATGGTTCTTC.

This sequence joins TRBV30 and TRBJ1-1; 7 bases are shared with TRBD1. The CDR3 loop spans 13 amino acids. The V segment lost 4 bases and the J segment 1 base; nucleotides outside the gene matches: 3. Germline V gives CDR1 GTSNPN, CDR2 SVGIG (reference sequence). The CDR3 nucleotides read TGTGCCTGGATGGGACAGCCGAACACTGAAGCTTTCTTT. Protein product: CAWMGQPNTEAFF.

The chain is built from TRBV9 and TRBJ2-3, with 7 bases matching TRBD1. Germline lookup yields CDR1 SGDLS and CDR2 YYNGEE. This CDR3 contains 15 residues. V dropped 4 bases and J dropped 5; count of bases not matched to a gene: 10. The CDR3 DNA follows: TGTGCCAGCAGCCCCTCCGGGACAGCCCTAGATACGCAGTATTTT. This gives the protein CASSPSGTALDTQYF.